This TCR beta chain was sequenced in a study of response to subunit inactivated influenza vaccine (dated by TCRdb to 2017 to 2018). In the study overall: Deep quantitative T cell receptor repertoire profiling was used in the study to track responses to a trivalent subunit inactivated influenza vaccine.

The CDR1 and CDR2 encoded by the germline V gene are SGHDN and FVKESK. Between the V and J ends, shortened by 1 base and 5 bases respectively, the junction contains 11 bases. The CDR3 runs 14 amino acids, cysteine and phenylalanine included. CDR3 DNA is the only sequence kept; it has 42 bases, read in frame from the first base. Broad study findings and their caveats: It was suggested by the authors that each seasonal influenza vaccination may recruit only a limited number of new T cells.

The library was prepared using RT-PCR. Data came from an Illumina HiSeq 2500. The raw public reads went through TCRdb reprocessing: fastp at Q25, MiXCR clone calling, in-frame beta chains kept. Each entry merges the rows of one CDR3 protein and shows their most common DNA and genes. This sample comprises about 300,000 distinct CDR3 sequences, 20% to 25% of them detected only once. The ten largest clones add up to 10% to 13% of the sample. In this sample, this clonotype turned up a few times. Its antigen remains undetermined. No much larger clone exists at a distance of one base, and base qualities are not known.

This sequence originates from a man aged 50-75 years who received an inactivated influenza vaccine. Donor details come from another sample of the same person, matched by shared clones. Recombination linked TRBV14 to TRBJ2-5, with the identity of the D gene unclear. The sample in question was PBMCs from blood, obtained 21 months after vaccination. The sequence in DNA is TGTGCCAGCAGCCAAGGAAAGGGTTCGGAGACCCAGTACTTC. This yields the protein CASSQGKGSETQYF.